This T cell receptor beta chain stems from a study of T cells in localized non-small cell lung cancer. V shed 1 base and J 0 bases; nucleotides not matched to a gene: 8. The CDR3 has 17 residues. Germline CDR1 is LGHNA and CDR2 is YSLEER. Regarding the study as a whole: Uninvolved adjacent lung showed the highest T cell clonality, exceeding tumor.

As for this clone: Its antigen is unidentified.

Here immunoSEQ multiplex PCR was the method, and the copy in TCRdb shows in-frame clones only, minus some. The sample contains under 55,000 clones, 60% to 85% of which appear only once. The sequences come from PBMCs, collected before any cancer treatment. The TCR comes from a woman aged 35 to 70 with stage II lung adenocarcinoma. The chain couples TRBV4-3 to TRBJ1-1; 7 positions match TRBD1. The CDR3: CASSQVVQGVMNTEAFF. For the CDR3, the DNA is TGCGCCAGCAGCCAAGTGGTGCAGGGGGTCATGAACACTGAAGCTTTCTTT.